The present T cell receptor (beta chain) was sequenced within a study of blood T cell repertoires in COVID-19. The wider study: Sites in the United States, Italy and Spain provided acute and convalescent COVID-19 samples. PBMCs, B-cell-depleted T cells, or T cells were the source of the cDNA or gDNA that made up the material.

Original methodology: Reference gene primer amplification yielded estimated nucleated cell counts. Using immunoSEQ multiplex PCR, the repertoire was profiled, and TCRdb retains in-frame clones only, with some absent. That table is the source of V, J and clone size, and D and trimming were worked out from the DNA. The sample has 250,000 or so clones; approximately 82% are singletons. The sequence was obtained from a woman aged 18-30 years with acute or convalescent COVID-19. What was sequenced was peripheral blood.

In DNA form, the CDR3 reads TGTGCCAGCAGTGAATGGGGGGATAGCAATCAGCCCCAGCATTTT. This codes for CASSEWGDSNQPQHF. V is TRBV25-1 and J is TRBJ1-5, with D maybe TRBD1 (5 bases). CDR1 MGHDK and CDR2 SYGVNS come from the germline V gene. V gave up 1 base and J gave up 0 bases, with 7 bases separating them. The CDR3 spans 15 residues. Complete variable domain (other parts from reference TRBV25-1 and TRBJ1-5): EADIYQTPRYLVIGTGKKITLECSQTMGHDKMYWYQQDPGMELHLIHYSYGVNSTEKGDLSSESTVSRIRTEHFPLTLESARPSHTSQYLCASSEWGDSNQPQHFGDGTRLSIL.